A selection of T cell receptor beta chains follows, all from one sample in a study of blood T cells in healthy people across ages. TCRdb re-analysed the 5' RACE reads in MiXCR, keeping a single row per CDR3 protein. This table has fewer than 2,000,000 distinct CDR3 sequences, about 39% appearing once. The sample taken for sequencing was blood. The receptor set was obtained from a human donor in good health. Both conserved end residues are part of each CDR3. Expanded clones get a size class; other rows say once, few or many, or leave the size out.

j_gene,v_gene,abundance,CDR3aa
TRBJ2-1,TRBV29-1,-,CSVAPIDEQFF
TRBJ1-1,TRBV28,-,CASSLLETGLGAEAFF
TRBJ2-7,TRBV6-5,-,CASSYSAEASYEQYF
TRBJ1-2,TRBV6-5,-,CASMLMQGINYGYTF
TRBJ1-6,TRBV7-2,-,CAGRFGGQGNNSPLHF
TRBJ2-7,TRBV12-3/TRBV12-4,-,CASSSGGPTYEQYF
TRBJ2-7,TRBV12-3/TRBV12-4,few,CASSWTLYEQYF
TRBJ2-3,TRBV28,many,CASGTVSTDTQYF
TRBJ2-3,TRBV4-3,few,CASSLLLARADTQYF
TRBJ1-1,TRBV12-3/TRBV12-4,-,CASSSVGLNTEAFF
TRBJ1-6,TRBV4-3,few,CASSQPGLLSPLHF
TRBJ2-1,TRBV9,few,CASSVGIGTNRGNEQFF
TRBJ1-2,TRBV20-1,-,CSASSRQANYGYTF
TRBJ2-3,TRBV30,-,CAWSSDGTRDTQYF
TRBJ2-1,TRBV29-1,-,CSVEMERPGEQFF
TRBJ2-4,TRBV7-8,-,CASSLWGGGDPRNIQYF